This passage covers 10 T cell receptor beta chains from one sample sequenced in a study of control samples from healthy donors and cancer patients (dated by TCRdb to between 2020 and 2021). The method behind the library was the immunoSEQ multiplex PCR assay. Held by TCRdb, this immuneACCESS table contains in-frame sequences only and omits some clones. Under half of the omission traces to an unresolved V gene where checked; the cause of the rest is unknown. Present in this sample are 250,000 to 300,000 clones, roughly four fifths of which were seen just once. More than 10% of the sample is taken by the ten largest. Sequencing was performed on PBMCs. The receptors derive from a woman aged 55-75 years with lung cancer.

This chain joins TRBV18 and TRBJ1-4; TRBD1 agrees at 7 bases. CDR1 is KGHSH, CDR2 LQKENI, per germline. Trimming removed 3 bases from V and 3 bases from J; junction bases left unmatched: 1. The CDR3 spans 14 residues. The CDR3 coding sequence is TGTGCCAGCTCACCGACAGGGTCTAATGAAAAACTGTTTTTT. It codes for CASSPTGSNEKLFF. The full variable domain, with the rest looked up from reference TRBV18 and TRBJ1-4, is NAGVMQNPRHLVRRRGQEARLRCSPMKGHSHVYWYRQLPEEGLKFMVYLQKENIIDESGMPKERFSAEFPKEGPSILRIQQVVRGDSAAYFCASSPTGSNEKLFFGSGTQLSVL.

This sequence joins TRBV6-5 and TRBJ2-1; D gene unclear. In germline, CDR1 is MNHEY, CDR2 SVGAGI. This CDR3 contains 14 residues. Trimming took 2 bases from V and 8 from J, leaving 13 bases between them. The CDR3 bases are TGTGCCAGCAGTTACGGACGTGGGCTGGATGAGCAGTTCTTC. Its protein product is CASSYGRGLDEQFF.

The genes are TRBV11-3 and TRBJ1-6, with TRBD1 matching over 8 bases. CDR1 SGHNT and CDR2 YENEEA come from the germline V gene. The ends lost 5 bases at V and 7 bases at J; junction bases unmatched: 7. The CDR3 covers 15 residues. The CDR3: CASSTEDRENSPLHF. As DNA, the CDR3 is TGTGCCAGCAGCACCGAGGACAGGGAGAATTCACCCCTCCACTTT.

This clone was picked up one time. This CDR3 reads CASSQATGSTEAFF. Here the CDR3 DNA reads TGTGCCAGCAGCCAAGCGACAGGTTCCACTGAAGCTTTCTTT. The chain is built from TRBV3-1 (or the pseudogene TRBV3-2) and TRBJ1-1; weak D call: TRBD1 (6 bases). The CDR3 sequence is 14 residues long. Germline CDR1 reads LGHDT; CDR2 reads YNNKEL (reference sequence). V dropped 1 base and J dropped 4 bases, with 10 bases sitting between them.

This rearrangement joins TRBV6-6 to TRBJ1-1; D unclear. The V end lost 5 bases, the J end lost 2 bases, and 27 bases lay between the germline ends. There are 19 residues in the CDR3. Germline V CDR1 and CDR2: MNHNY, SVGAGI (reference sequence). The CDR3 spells CASSLEGAESLLVNTEAFF. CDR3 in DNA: TGTGCCAGCAGTCTCGAAGGAGCAGAGTCTTTACTGGTTAACACTGAAGCTTTCTTT.

DNA of the CDR3: TGCGCCAGCAGCTACACTGACAGTGAATACAATGAGCAGTTCTTC. Translation gives CASSYTDSEYNEQFF. This chain uses TRBV5-1 with TRBJ2-1; D perhaps matches TRBD1 (5 bases). CDR3 size: 15 residues. The V end was cut by 3 bases, the J end by 4 bases, with 14 bases between. The germline gives CDR1 SGHRS, CDR2 YFSETQ.

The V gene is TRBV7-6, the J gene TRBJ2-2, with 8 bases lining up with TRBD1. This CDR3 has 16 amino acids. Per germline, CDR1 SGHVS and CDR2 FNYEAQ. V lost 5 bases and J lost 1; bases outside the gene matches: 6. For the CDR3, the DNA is TGTGCCAGCAGCCCCCGACAGGGGAAGAACACCGGGGAGCTGTTTTTT. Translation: CASSPRQGKNTGELFF. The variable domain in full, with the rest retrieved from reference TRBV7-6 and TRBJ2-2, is GAGVSQSPRYKVTKRGQDVALRCDPISGHVSLYWYRQALGQGPEFLTYFNYEAQQDKSGLPNDRFSAERPEGSISTLTIQRTEQRDSAMYRCASSPRQGKNTGELFFGEGSRLTVL.

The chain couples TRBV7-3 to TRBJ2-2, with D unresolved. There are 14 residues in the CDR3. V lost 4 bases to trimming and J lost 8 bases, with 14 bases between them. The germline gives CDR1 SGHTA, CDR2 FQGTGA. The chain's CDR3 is CASSSPGRRGELFF. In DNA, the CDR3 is TGTGCCAGCAGCTCCCCAGGACGACGGGGGGAGCTGTTTTTT.

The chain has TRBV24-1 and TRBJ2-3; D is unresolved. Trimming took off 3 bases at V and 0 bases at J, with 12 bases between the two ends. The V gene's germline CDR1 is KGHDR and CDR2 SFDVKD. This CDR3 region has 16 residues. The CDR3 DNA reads TGTGCCACCAGTGATCCCAACTATCTTAGCACAGATACGCAGTATTTT. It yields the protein CATSDPNYLSTDTQYF.

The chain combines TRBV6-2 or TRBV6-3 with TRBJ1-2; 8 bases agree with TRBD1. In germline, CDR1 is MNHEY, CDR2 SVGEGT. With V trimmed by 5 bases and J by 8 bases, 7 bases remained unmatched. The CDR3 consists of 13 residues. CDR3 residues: CASSDRGDRGYTF. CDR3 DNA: TGTGCCAGCAGTGACAGGGGTGATCGAGGCTACACCTTC.